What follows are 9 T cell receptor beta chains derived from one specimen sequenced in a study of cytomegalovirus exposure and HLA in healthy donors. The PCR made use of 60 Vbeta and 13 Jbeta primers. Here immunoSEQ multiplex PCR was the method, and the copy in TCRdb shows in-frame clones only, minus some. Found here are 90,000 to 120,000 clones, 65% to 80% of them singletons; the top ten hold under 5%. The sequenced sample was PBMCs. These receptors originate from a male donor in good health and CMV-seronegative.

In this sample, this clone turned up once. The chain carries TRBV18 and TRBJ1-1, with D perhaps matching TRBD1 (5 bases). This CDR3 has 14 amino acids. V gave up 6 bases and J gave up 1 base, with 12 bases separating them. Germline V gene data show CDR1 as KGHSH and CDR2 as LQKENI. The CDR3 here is CASSQGGANTEAFF. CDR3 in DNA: TGTGCCAGCTCCCAAGGAGGGGCGAACACTGAAGCTTTCTTT.

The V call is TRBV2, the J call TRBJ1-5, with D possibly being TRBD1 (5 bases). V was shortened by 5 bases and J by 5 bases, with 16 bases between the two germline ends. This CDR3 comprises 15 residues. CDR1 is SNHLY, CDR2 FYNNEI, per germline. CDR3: CASSSDRPGDQPQHF. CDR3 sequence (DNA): TGTGCCAGCAGTAGTGATCGTCCGGGGGATCAGCCCCAGCATTTT.

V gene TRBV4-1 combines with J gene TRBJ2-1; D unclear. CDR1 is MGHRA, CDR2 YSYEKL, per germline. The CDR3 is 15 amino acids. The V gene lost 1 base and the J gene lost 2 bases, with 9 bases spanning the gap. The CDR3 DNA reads TGCGCCAGCAGCCAAGGTGCGGCGGCCTACAATGAGCAGTTCTTC. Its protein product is CASSQGAAAYNEQFF.

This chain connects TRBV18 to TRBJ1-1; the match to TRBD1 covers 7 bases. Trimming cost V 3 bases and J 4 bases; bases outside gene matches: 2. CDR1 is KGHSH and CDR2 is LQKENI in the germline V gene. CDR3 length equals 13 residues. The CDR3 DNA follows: TGTGCCAGCTCACCGGGACAGACCACTGAAGCTTTCTTT. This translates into CASSPGQTTEAFF.

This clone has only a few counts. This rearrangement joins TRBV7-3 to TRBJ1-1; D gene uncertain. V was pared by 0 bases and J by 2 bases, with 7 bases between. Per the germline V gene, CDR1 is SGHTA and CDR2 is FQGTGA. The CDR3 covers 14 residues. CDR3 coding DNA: TGTGCCAGCAGCTTAACGGCGGGAAACACTGAAGCTTTCTTT. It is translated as CASSLTAGNTEAFF.

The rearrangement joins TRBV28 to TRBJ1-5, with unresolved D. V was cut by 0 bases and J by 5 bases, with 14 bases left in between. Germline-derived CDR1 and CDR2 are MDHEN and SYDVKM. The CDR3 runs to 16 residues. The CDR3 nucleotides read TGTGCCAGCAGTTTATGGGGCAGGTTGGTGGATCAGCCCCAGCATTTT. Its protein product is CASSLWGRLVDQPQHF.

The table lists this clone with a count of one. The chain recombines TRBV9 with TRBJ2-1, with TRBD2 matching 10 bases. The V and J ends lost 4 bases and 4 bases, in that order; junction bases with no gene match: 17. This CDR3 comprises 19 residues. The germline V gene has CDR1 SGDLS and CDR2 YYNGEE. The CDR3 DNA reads TGTGCCAGCAGCCCGAGGGGGCACACTAGCGGGGCTCTATACAATGAGCAGTTCTTC. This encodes CASSPRGHTSGALYNEQFF.

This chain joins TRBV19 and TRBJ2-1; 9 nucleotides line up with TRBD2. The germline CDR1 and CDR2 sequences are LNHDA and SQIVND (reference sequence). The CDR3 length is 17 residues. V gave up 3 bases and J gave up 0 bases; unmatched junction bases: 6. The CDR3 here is CASSMGTSSSSYNEQFF. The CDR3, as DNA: TGTGCCAGTAGTATGGGGACTAGCTCTAGCTCCTACAATGAGCAGTTCTTC.

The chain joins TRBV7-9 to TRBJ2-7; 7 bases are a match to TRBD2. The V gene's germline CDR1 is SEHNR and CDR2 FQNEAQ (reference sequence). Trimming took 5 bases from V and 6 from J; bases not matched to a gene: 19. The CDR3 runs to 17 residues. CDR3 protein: CASSAGLGGGLSSEQYF. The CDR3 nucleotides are TGTGCCAGCAGCGCGGGCTTGGGGGGAGGGCTGTCAAGCGAGCAGTACTTC.